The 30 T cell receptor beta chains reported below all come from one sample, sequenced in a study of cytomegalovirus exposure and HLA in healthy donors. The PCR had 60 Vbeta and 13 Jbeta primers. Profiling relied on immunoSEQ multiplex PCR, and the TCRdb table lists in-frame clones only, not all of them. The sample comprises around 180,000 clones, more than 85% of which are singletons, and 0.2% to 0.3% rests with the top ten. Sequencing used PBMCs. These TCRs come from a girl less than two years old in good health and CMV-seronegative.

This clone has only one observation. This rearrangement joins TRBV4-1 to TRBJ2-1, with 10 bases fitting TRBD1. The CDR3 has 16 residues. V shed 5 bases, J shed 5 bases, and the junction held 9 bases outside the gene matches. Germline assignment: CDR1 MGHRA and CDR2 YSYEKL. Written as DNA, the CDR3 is TGCGCCAGCAGCTTTCCGGGACAGGGGCTACACAATGAGCAGTTCTTC. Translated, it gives CASSFPGQGLHNEQFF.

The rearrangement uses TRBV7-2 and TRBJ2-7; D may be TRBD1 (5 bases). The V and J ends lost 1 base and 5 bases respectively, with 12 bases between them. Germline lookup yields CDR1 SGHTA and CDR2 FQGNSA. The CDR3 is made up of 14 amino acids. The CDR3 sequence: CASSLVPIGDEQYF. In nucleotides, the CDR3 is TGTGCCAGCAGCTTAGTTCCGATAGGGGACGAGCAGTACTTC.

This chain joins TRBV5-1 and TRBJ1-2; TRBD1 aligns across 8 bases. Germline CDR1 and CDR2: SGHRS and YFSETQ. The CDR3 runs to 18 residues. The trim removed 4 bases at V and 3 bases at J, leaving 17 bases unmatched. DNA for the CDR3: TGCGCCAGCAGCGGGAGCGGACAGGGTTTATCGTCGCACTATGGCTACACCTTC. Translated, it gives CASSGSGQGLSSHYGYTF. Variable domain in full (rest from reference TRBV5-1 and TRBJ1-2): KAGVTQTPRYLIKTRGQQVTLSCSPISGHRSVSWYQQTPGQGLQFLFEYFSETQRNKGNFPGRFSGRQFSNSRSEMNVSTLELGDSALYLCASSGSGQGLSSHYGYTFGSGTRLTVV.

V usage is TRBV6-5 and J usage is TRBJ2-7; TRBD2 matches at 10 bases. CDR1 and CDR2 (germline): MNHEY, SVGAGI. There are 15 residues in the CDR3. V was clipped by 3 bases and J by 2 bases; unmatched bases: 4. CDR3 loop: CASSYILAGTYEQYF. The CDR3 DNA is TGTGCCAGCAGTTATATACTAGCGGGGACCTACGAGCAGTACTTC.

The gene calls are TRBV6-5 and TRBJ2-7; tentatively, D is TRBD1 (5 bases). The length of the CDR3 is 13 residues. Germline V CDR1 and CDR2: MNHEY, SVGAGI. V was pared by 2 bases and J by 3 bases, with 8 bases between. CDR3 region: CASSYDRDYEQYF. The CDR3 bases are TGTGCCAGCAGTTACGACAGAGACTACGAGCAGTACTTC.

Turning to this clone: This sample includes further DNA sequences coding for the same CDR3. The CDR3 DNA reads as TGTGCCAGCAGCTTAGACAGACCCCCCGGCACAGATACGCAGTATTTT. Translating gives CASSLDRPPGTDTQYF. The V call is TRBV7-6, the J call TRBJ2-3; D unclear. The ends were cut back, 1 base at V and 1 base at J, with 12 bases in the middle. Germline CDR1 SGHVS, CDR2 FNYEAQ. The CDR3 runs 16 residues. The full variable domain, rest sourced from reference TRBV7-6 and TRBJ2-3, is GAGVSQSPRYKVTKRGQDVALRCDPISGHVSLYWYRQALGQGPEFLTYFNYEAQQDKSGLPNDRFSAERPEGSISTLTIQRTEQRDSAMYRCASSLDRPPGTDTQYFGPGTRLTVL.

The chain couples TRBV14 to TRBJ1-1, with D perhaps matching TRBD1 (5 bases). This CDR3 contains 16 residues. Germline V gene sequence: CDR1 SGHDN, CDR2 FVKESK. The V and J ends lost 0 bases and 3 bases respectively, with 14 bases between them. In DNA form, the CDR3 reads TGTGCCAGCAGCCAAGAATGGAGGGGAAAGGACACTGAAGCTTTCTTT. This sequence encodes CASSQEWRGKDTEAFF.

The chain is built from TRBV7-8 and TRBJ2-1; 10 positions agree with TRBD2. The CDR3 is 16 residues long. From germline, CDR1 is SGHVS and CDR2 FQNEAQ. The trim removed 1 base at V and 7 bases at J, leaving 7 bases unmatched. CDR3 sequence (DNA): TGTGCCAGCAGCTTAGTGGGACTAGCGTATGGGAATGAGCAGTTCTTC. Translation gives CASSLVGLAYGNEQFF. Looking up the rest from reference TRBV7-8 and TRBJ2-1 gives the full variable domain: GAGVSQSPRYKVAKRGQDVALRCDPISGHVSLFWYQQALGQGPEFLTYFQNEAQLDKSGLPSDRFFAERPEGSVSTLKIQRTQQEDSAVYLCASSLVGLAYGNEQFFGPGTRLTVL.

For the CDR3, the DNA is TGTGCCTGGAGTGTCGGGGTTGGCTACACCTTC. Translation gives CAWSVGVGYTF. The V and J genes are TRBV30 and TRBJ1-2; D unclear. The V gene's germline CDR1 is GTSNPN and CDR2 SVGIG (reference sequence). The CDR3 length is 11 residues. Trimming took off 0 bases at V and 7 bases at J, with 6 bases between the two ends. Full variable domain (rest looked up from reference TRBV30 and TRBJ1-2): SQTIHQWPATLVQPVGSPLSLECTVEGTSNPNLYWYRQAAGRGLQLLFYSVGIGQISSEVPQNLSASRPQDRQFILSSKKLLLSDSGFYLCAWSVGVGYTFGSGTRLTVV.

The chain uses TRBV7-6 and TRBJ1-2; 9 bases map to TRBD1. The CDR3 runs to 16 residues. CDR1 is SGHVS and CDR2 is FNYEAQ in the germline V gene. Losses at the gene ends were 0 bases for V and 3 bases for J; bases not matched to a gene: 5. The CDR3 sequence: CASSLAVGDRDYGYTF. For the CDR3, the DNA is TGTGCCAGCAGCTTAGCGGTCGGGGACAGGGACTATGGCTACACCTTC.

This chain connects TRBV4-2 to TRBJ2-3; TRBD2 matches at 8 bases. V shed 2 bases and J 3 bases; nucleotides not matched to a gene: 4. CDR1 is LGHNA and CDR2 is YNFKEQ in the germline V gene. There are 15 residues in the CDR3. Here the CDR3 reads CASSQQTGGTDTQYF. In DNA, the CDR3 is TGTGCCAGCAGCCAACAAACGGGGGGGACAGATACGCAGTATTTT.

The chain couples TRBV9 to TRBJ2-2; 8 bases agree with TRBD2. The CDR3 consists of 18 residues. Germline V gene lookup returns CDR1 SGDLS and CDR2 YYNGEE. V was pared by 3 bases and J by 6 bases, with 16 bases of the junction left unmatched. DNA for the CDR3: TGTGCCAGCAGCGGTGGAAATTGGACAACGGGAGGGCCCGGGGAGCTGTTTTTT. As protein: CASSGGNWTTGGPGELFF.

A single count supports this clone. In DNA form, the CDR3 reads TGTGCCAGCAGAGGCGGACTGAACTATGGCTACACCTTC. Its translation: CASRGGLNYGYTF. The chain combines TRBV6-5 with TRBJ1-2; D is ambiguous. The CDR3 consists of 13 residues. The V gene lost 6 bases and the J gene lost 2 bases, with 10 bases spanning the gap. The V gene's germline CDR1 is MNHEY and CDR2 SVGAGI.

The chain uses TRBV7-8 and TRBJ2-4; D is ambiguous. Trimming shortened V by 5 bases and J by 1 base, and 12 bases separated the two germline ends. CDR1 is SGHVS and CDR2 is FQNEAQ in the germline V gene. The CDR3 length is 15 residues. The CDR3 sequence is CASSPEASAKNIQYF. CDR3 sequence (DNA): TGTGCCAGCAGCCCAGAGGCTAGTGCCAAAAACATTCAGTACTTC.

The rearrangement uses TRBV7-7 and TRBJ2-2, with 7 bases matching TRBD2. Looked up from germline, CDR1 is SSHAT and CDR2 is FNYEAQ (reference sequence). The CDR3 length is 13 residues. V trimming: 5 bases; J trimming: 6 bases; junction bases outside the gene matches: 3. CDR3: CASSDRGAGELFF. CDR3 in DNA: TGTGCCAGCAGCGATCGGGGGGCCGGGGAGCTGTTTTTT.

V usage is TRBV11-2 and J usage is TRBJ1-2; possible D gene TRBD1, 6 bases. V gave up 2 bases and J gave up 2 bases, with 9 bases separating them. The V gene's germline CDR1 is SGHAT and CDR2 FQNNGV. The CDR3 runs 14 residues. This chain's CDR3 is CASSLSTGNYGYTF. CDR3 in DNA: TGTGCCAGCAGCTTAAGCACAGGGAACTATGGCTACACCTTC.

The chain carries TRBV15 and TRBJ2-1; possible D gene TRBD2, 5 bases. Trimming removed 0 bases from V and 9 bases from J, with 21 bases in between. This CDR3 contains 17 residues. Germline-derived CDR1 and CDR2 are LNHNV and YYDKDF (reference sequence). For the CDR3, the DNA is TGTGCCACCAGCAGAGAACGGGCGCTAGTAATGGCGGGTGAGCAGTTCTTC. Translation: CATSRERALVMAGEQFF.

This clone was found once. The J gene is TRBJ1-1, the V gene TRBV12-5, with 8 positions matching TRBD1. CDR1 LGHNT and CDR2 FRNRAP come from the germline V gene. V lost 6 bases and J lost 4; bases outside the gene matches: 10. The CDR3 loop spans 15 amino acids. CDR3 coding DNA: TGTGCTAGTGGAGCAAGCAGGGGGCAGGGCACTGAAGCTTTCTTT. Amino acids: CASGASRGQGTEAFF.

DNA of the CDR3: TGCAGCGTTCCCGAAGCGGGAGGGCCCTCGGATGAGCAGTTCTTC. It translates to CSVPEAGGPSDEQFF. The chain employs TRBV29-1 and TRBJ2-1; the match to TRBD2 covers 10 bases. The CDR3 contains 15 residues. Trimming took 5 bases from V and 8 from J; bases not matched to a gene: 12. CDR1 SQVTM and CDR2 ANQGSEA come from the germline V gene.

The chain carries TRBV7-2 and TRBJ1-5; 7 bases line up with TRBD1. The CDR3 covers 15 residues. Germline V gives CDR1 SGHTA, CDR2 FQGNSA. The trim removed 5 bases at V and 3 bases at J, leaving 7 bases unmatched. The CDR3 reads CASSDKTGYNQPQHF. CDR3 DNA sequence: TGTGCCAGCAGCGACAAGACAGGGTACAATCAGCCCCAGCATTTT.

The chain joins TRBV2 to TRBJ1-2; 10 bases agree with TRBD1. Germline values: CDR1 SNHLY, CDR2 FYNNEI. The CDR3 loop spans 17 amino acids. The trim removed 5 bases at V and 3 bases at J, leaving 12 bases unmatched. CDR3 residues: CASSLDGTGDFDYGYTF. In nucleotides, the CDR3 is TGTGCCAGCAGTCTGGACGGGACAGGGGATTTTGACTATGGCTACACCTTC.

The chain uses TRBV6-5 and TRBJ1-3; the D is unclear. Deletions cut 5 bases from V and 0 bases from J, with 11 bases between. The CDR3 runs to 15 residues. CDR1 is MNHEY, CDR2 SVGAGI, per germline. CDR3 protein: CASSPSDISGNTIYF. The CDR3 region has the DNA TGTGCCAGCAGTCCCAGCGATATCTCTGGAAACACCATATATTTT.

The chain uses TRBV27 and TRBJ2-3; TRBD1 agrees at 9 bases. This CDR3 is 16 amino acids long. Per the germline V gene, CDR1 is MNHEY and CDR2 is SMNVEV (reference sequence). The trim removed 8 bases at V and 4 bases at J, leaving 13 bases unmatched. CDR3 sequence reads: CASGRTGVFSADTQYF. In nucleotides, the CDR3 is TGTGCCAGCGGGAGGACAGGGGTCTTCTCCGCAGATACGCAGTATTTT.

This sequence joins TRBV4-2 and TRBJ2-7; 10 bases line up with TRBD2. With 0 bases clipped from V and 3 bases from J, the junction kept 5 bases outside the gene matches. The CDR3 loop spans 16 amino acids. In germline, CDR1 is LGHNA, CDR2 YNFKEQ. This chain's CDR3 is CASSQEASSGGYEQYF. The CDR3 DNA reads TGTGCCAGCAGCCAAGAAGCGTCTAGCGGGGGCTACGAGCAGTACTTC.

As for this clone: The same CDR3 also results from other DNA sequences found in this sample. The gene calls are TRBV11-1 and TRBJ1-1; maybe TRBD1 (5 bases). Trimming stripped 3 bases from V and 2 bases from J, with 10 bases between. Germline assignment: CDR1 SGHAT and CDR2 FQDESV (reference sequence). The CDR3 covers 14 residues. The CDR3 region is CASSFTRTNTEAFF. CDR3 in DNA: TGTGCCAGCAGCTTTACCCGGACAAACACTGAAGCTTTCTTT.

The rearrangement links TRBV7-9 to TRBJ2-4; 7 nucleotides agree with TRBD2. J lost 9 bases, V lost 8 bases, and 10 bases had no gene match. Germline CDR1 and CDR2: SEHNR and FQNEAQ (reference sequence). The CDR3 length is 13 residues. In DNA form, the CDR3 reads TGTGCCAGCCATCCAGGTGGGGGGGGCATTCAGTACTTC. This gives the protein CASHPGGGGIQYF.

The CDR3 loop is CASSIQGASGNTIYF. The DNA of the CDR3 is TGTGCCAGTAGTATCCAGGGGGCCTCTGGAAACACCATATATTTT. This chain uses TRBV19 with TRBJ1-3, with 8 nucleotides matching TRBD1. CDR3 length: 15 residues. V trimming: 3 bases; J trimming: 0 bases; junction bases outside the gene matches: 1. The germline gives CDR1 LNHDA, CDR2 SQIVND (reference sequence).

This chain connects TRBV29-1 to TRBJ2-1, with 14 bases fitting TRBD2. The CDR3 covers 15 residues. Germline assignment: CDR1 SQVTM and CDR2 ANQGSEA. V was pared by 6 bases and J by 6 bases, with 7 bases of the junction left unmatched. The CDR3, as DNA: TGCAGCGTCTCAGGACTAGCGGGAGGAGGCAATGAGCAGTTCTTC. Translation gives CSVSGLAGGGNEQFF.

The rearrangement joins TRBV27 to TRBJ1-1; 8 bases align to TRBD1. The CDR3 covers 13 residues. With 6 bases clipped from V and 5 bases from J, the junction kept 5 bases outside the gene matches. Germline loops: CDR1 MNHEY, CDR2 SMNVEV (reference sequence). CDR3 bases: TGTGCCAGCAGGCGGACAGGGAATACTGAAGCTTTCTTT. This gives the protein CASRRTGNTEAFF.

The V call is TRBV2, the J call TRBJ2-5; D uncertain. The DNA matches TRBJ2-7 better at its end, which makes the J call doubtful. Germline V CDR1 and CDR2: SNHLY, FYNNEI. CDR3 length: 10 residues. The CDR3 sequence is CASSGYEQYF. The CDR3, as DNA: TGTGCCAGCAGTGGCTACGAGCAGTACTTC.